The 9 T cell receptor beta chains below were found in one sample sequenced in a study of breast tumors, draining lymph nodes, adjacent tissues. TCRdb recomputed calls from the multiplex PCR reads with MiXCR, one row per CDR3 protein. The sample has approximately 170,000 distinct CDR3 sequences, approximately 33% seen once. The lymph nodes were axillary draining lymph nodes from breast cancer patients. Sequenced sample: axillary lymph node tissue. The source of these receptors is a female donor with breast cancer. Some clones in this sample may be carry-over from other donors' samples.

This clonotype was seen repeatedly, ten times or more. J is TRBJ1-2 and V is TRBV20-1, with D tentatively TRBD1 (5 bases). V lost 2 bases and J lost 7, with 17 bases in between. The germline V gene encodes CDR1 DFQATT and CDR2 SNEGSKA (reference sequence). The CDR3 totals 14 residues. The DNA for the CDR3 is TGCAGTGCTAGAACTCAGGGCGCTTTGGCTGGCTACACCTTC. Translating it yields CSARTQGALAGYTF.

Turning to this clonotype: A much larger clonotype is one base distant, so this may be a read error. In this CDR3 the conserved last residue, phenylalanine or tryptophan, is missing, so a read error is likely. The genes are TRBV5-8 and TRBJ2-7, with 9 nucleotides matching TRBD1. V gave up 1 base and J gave up 5 bases; unmatched junction bases: 1. This CDR3 is built from 13 residues. Germline V gives CDR1 SGHTS, CDR2 YDEGEE. In DNA form, the CDR3 reads TGTGCCAGCAGCTTGCGGACAGGGGACGAGCAGTACCTC. Amino acids: CASSLRTGDEQYL.

The rearrangement uses TRBV15 and TRBJ1-1; D gene ambiguous. The CDR3 sequence is 16 residues long. Trimming left V 4 bases short and J 1 base short, with 16 bases between. In germline, CDR1 is LNHNV, CDR2 YYDKDF (reference sequence). The CDR3: CATSNQEGLGNTEAFF. CDR3 nucleotides: TGTGCCACCAGCAACCAAGAAGGGTTAGGGAACACTGAAGCTTTCTTT.

This clonotype is medium-sized in the sample. The genes are TRBV24-1 and TRBJ2-2, with D tentatively TRBD1 (5 bases). The CDR3 runs to 14 residues. Germline-derived CDR1 and CDR2 are KGHDR and SFDVKD. V was pared by 4 bases and J by 5 bases, with 10 bases between. CDR3 amino acids: CATSEPRQTGELFF. CDR3 coding DNA: TGTGCCACCAGTGAACCTCGACAGACCGGGGAGCTGTTTTTT.

This clonotype came up many times. The V call is TRBV30, the J call TRBJ2-3; the match to TRBD1 covers 9 bases. Germline CDR1 is GTSNPN and CDR2 is SVGIG (reference sequence). CDR3 size: 16 residues. The V and J ends lost 0 bases and 2 bases, in that order; junction bases with no gene match: 6. The CDR3 protein is CAWSVGQGSFTDTQYF. Here the CDR3 DNA reads TGTGCCTGGAGTGTCGGACAGGGGTCCTTCACAGATACGCAGTATTTT.

The chain employs TRBV14 and TRBJ1-1; TRBD1 aligns across 8 bases. The CDR3 totals 15 residues. The germline CDR1 and CDR2 sequences are SGHDN and FVKESK. The V and J ends lost 2 bases and 1 base, in that order; junction bases with no gene match: 3. The DNA of the CDR3 is TGTGCCAGCAGCCAATGGACAGGGCGGAACACTGAAGCTTTCTTT. This translates into CASSQWTGRNTEAFF.

As regards this clonotype: The missing conserved phenylalanine or tryptophan at the end of this CDR3 makes a read error likely. The DNA is omitted, as the CDR3 cannot be located on it reliably, and the CDR3 follows TCRdb's listing. This chain links TRBV19 with TRBJ2-2; the D call of TRBD1 is as the table states it, not checked on the DNA. The CDR3 region is 16 residues in length, termini included. Per the germline V gene, CDR1 is LNHDA and CDR2 is SQIVND (reference sequence). CDR3 region: CASYRPGQANTGELRI.

This clonotype was recorded at least ten times. The chain uses TRBV9 and TRBJ2-3; 7 bases are a match to TRBD2. Trimming at V came to 4 bases and at J to 7 bases, leaving 18 bases not matched to a gene. The germline CDR1 and CDR2 sequences are SGDLS and YYNGEE. This CDR3 has 17 amino acids. The CDR3 region is CASSKTSGRVMGHTQYF. Here the CDR3 DNA reads TGTGCCAGCAGCAAAACCTCGGGGAGGGTGATGGGGCATACGCAGTATTTT.

This clonotype was found many times. V gene TRBV9 combines with J gene TRBJ1-2, with TRBD1 matching over 7 bases. Looked up from germline, CDR1 is SGDLS and CDR2 is YYNGEE. V was clipped by 4 bases and J by 4 bases; unmatched bases: 4. The CDR3 has 13 residues. The DNA of the CDR3 is TGTGCCAGCAGCACCCGACAGGGCTATGGCTACACCTTC. As protein: CASSTRQGYGYTF.